Each of the 3 T cell receptor beta chains below was sequenced from the same sample in a study of blood T cells in healthy people across ages. Primed by a sample-barcoded 5' primer and a J-beta primer mix, a second PCR proceeded for 7 to 11 cycles. TCRdb reprocessed the 5' RACE reads via MiXCR and lists one record per CDR3 protein. The sample carries about 590,000 distinct CDR3 sequences, approximately 30% recorded once. The sequenced material came from blood. The receptors here all came from a woman older than 75 in good health.

On this clonotype: Possible read error: a much larger clone is one base away. J is TRBJ2-5 and V is TRBV10-3, with D uncertain. Germline V CDR1 and CDR2: ENHRY, SYGVKD. V was clipped by 5 bases and J by 11 bases, with 15 bases between them. The CDR3 is made up of 12 amino acids. DNA of the CDR3: TGTGCCATCAGTTTTACGGGTAATGAGCAGTACTTC. Its protein is CAISFTGNEQYF.

This chain joins TRBV5-1 and TRBJ2-1; TRBD2 might be the D (7 bases). Per germline, CDR1 SGHRS and CDR2 YFSETQ. The CDR3 sequence is 15 residues long. Trimming took off 4 bases at V and 4 bases at J, with 15 bases between the two ends. CDR3 amino acids: CASSAEGGLYNEQFF. CDR3 bases: TGCGCCAGCAGCGCCGAGGGGGGGTTATACAATGAGCAGTTCTTC.

This clonotype was counted many times. The chain is built from TRBV2 and TRBJ1-4; D remains unclear. CDR1 and CDR2 (germline): SNHLY, FYNNEI. The CDR3 is made up of 13 amino acids. Trimming took 6 bases from V and 4 from J, leaving 9 bases between them. CDR3 DNA: TGTGCCAGCAGCCGGGTCCATAATGAAAAACTGTTTTTT. It translates to CASSRVHNEKLFF.